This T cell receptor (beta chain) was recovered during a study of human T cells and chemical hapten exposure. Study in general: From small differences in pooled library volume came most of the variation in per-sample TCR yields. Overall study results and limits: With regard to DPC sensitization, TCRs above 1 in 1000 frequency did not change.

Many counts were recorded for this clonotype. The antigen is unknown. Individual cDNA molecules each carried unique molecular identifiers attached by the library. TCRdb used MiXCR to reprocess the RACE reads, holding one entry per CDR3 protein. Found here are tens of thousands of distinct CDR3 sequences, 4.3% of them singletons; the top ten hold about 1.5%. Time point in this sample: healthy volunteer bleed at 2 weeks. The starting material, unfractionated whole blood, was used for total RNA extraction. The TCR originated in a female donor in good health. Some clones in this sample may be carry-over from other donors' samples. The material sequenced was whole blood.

CDR3 sequence (DNA): TGCAGTGCTAGCGGGGGGTTGTACAATGAGCAGTTCTTC. It translates to CSASGGLYNEQFF. J is TRBJ2-1 and V is TRBV20-1; 7 positions match TRBD2. From germline, CDR1 is DFQATT and CDR2 SNEGSKA (reference sequence). J lost 4 bases, V lost 3 bases, and 3 bases had no gene match. This CDR3 is built from 13 residues.